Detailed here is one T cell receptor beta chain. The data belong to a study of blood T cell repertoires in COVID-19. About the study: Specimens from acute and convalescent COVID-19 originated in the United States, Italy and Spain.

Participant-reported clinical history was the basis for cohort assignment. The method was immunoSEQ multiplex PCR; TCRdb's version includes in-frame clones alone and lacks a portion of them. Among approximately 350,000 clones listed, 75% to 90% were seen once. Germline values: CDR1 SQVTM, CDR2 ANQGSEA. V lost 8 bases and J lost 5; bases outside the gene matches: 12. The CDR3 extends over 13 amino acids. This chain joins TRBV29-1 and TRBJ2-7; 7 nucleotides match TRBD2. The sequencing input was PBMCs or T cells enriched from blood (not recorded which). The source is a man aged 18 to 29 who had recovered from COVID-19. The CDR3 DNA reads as TGCAGCTACAGCCTACGGGGGGTCCACGAGCAGTACTTC. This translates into CSYSLRGVHEQYF.